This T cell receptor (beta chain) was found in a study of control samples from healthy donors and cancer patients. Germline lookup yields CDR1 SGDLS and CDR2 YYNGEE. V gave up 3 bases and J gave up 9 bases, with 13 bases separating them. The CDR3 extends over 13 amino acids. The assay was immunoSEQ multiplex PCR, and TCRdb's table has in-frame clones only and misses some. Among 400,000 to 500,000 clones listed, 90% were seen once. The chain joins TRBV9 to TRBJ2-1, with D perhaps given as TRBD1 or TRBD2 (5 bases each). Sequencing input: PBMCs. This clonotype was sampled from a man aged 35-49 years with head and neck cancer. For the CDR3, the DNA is TGTGCCAGCAGCGCCCCGAGGGGCCCTGAGCAGTTCTTC. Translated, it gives CASSAPRGPEQFF.